These 15 T cell receptor beta chains share one sample of origin, sequenced in a study of spatial heterogeneity in lung cancer. The time point is: blood at routine non-recurrence follow-up after resection. TCRdb re-called the 5' RACE reads through MiXCR, storing one row per CDR3 protein. The profile shows some 46,000 distinct CDR3 sequences, 10% to 15% of them singletons. The material sequenced was PBMCs, taken at follow-up. Receptors originate from a male donor with early-stage non-small cell lung cancer.

The gene calls are TRBV12-3 or TRBV12-4 and TRBJ2-6, with 8 bases matching TRBD1. With 8 bases clipped from V and 0 bases from J, the junction kept 9 bases outside the gene matches. There are 17 residues in the CDR3. In nucleotides, the CDR3 is TGTGCCAGCCCCCCTCCCGGGACAGGCTCTGGGGCCAACGTCCTGACTTTC. Translating it yields CASPPPGTGSGANVLTF.

This clonotype came up a few times. The V call is TRBV11-2, the J call TRBJ2-2, with 9 bases identical to TRBD2. Germline CDR1 reads SGHAT; CDR2 reads FQNNGV. The CDR3 consists of 16 residues. V dropped 3 bases and J dropped 5; count of bases not matched to a gene: 7. Here the CDR3 DNA reads TGTGCCAGCAGCTTTGCAGCGGGAGGTAGAACCGGGGAGCTGTTTTTT. This encodes CASSFAAGGRTGELFF.

Judged by abundance, this clonotype is medium-sized. This chain uses TRBV6-5 with TRBJ1-1; 7 nucleotides line up with TRBD1. J gave up 5 bases and V 5 bases, and 5 bases lay outside the gene matches. Germline-derived CDR1 and CDR2 are MNHEY and SVGAGI. The CDR3 sequence is 13 residues long. CDR3: CASSPGGGTEAFF. The CDR3 DNA reads TGTGCCAGCAGTCCAGGGGGTGGGACTGAAGCTTTCTTT.

This chain joins TRBV20-1 and TRBJ1-5, with D unresolved. The length of the CDR3 is 13 residues. V was trimmed by 5 bases and J by 4 bases, leaving 12 bases between them. CDR1 and CDR2 (germline): DFQATT, SNEGSKA (reference sequence). DNA of the CDR3: TGCAGTGCTTTCCGGGCTCCGAATCAGCCCCAGCATTTT. It specifies CSAFRAPNQPQHF.

This clonotype was picked up many times. The chain uses TRBV30 and TRBJ2-7; 9 bases line up with TRBD2. The CDR3 is 14 amino acids. Germline CDR1 GTSNPN, CDR2 SVGIG (reference sequence). Losses at the gene ends were 2 bases for V and 2 bases for J; bases not matched to a gene: 4. CDR3 sequence: CAWSSGTSPYEQYF. The CDR3, as DNA: TGTGCCTGGAGTTCCGGGACTAGCCCCTACGAGCAGTACTTC.

This clonotype occurred many times. The chain joins TRBV29-1 to TRBJ2-1, with a tentative D call TRBD1 (5 bases). Trimming shortened V by 2 bases and J by 10 bases, and 15 bases separated the two germline ends. CDR1 and CDR2 from the germline V gene are SQVTM and ANQGSEA. The CDR3 contains 13 residues. CDR3 coding DNA: TGCAGCGTTGAAATCTTGCGAGCAGGGGAGCAGTTCTTC. This sequence encodes CSVEILRAGEQFF.

The chain is built from TRBV10-3 and TRBJ2-4; weak D call: TRBD1 (6 bases). The CDR3 length is 14 residues. CDR1 ENHRY and CDR2 SYGVKD come from the germline V gene. Trimming removed 8 bases at V and 1 base at J, with 12 bases between. The CDR3 is CAISPQGAKNIQYF. The DNA for the CDR3 is TGTGCCATCTCCCCCCAGGGGGCCAAAAACATTCAGTACTTC.

This clonotype was counted ten times or more. The V and J genes are TRBV27 and TRBJ2-7, with TRBD1 matching 10 bases. V shed 7 bases and J 3 bases; nucleotides not matched to a gene: 9. The CDR3 is 15 residues long. The V gene's germline CDR1 is MNHEY and CDR2 SMNVEV (reference sequence). CDR3 bases: TGTGCCAGCACCCCGGGGGGGACAGGGGACTACGAGCAGTACTTC. Its translation is CASTPGGTGDYEQYF.

V is TRBV5-1 and J is TRBJ2-6; D is unclear. CDR3 length equals 13 residues. The V gene lost 2 bases and the J gene lost 4 bases, with 4 bases spanning the gap. Per germline, CDR1 SGHRS and CDR2 YFSETQ. CDR3 in amino acids: CASSFSGANVLTF. The CDR3 DNA reads as TGCGCCAGCAGCTTCTCCGGGGCCAACGTCCTGACTTTC. Combining the CDR3 with reference TRBV5-1 and TRBJ2-6 gives the whole variable domain KAGVTQTPRYLIKTRGQQVTLSCSPISGHRSVSWYQQTPGQGLQFLFEYFSETQRNKGNFPGRFSGRQFSNSRSEMNVSTLELGDSALYLCASSFSGANVLTFGAGSRLTVL.

This clonotype was seen repeatedly, ten times or more. The chain couples TRBV12-3 or TRBV12-4 to TRBJ2-2; D unclear. The CDR3 length is 13 residues. V shed 5 bases and J shed 2 bases, with 6 bases lying between them. CDR3: CASSTLNTGELFF. The CDR3 coding sequence is TGTGCCAGCAGTACTCTAAACACCGGGGAGCTGTTTTTT.

The chain couples TRBV20-1 to TRBJ2-7; D might be TRBD2 (6 bases). This CDR3 is built from 14 residues. V was clipped by 3 bases and J by 2 bases, with 14 bases between them. The germline V gene has CDR1 DFQATT and CDR2 SNEGSKA (reference sequence). CDR3 residues: CSASRRGKPYEQYF. The CDR3 coding sequence is TGCAGTGCTAGCAGGCGGGGAAAGCCCTACGAGCAGTACTTC.

This clonotype came up many times. This chain links TRBV9 with TRBJ1-2; TRBD1 aligns across 10 bases. Germline assignment: CDR1 SGDLS and CDR2 YYNGEE. Trimming cost V 1 base and J 7 bases; bases outside gene matches: 13. This CDR3 has 17 residues. The CDR3 sequence is CASSVSGQGLVGGGYTF. For the CDR3, the DNA is TGTGCCAGCAGCGTATCGGGACAGGGGCTTGTTGGCGGTGGCTACACCTTC.

The sample holds many counts of this clonotype. The V gene is TRBV4-3, the J gene TRBJ2-1; unclear D gene. Germline CDR1 reads LGHNA; CDR2 reads YSLEER. CDR3 length: 13 amino acids. V lost 2 bases, J lost 6 bases, and 8 bases lay in between. This chain's CDR3 is CASSQHLVNEQFF. Here the CDR3 DNA reads TGCGCCAGCAGCCAACATTTGGTCAATGAGCAGTTCTTC.

This clonotype was seen repeatedly, ten times or more. This chain links TRBV29-1 with TRBJ2-1; 11 nucleotides match TRBD2. After removal of 4 bases from V and 15 bases from J, the junction contained 11 bases not matched to a gene. This CDR3 has 13 residues. Germline CDR1 reads SQVTM; CDR2 reads ANQGSEA. Written as DNA, the CDR3 is TGCAGCGTTGTACTAGCGGGGGACCCCCTGAGGTTCTTC. Translating gives CSVVLAGDPLRFF.

The sample holds a few counts of this clonotype. V gene TRBV20-1 combines with J gene TRBJ2-1, with 7 bases fitting TRBD2. The CDR3 length is 14 residues. V shed 2 bases and J 7 bases; nucleotides not matched to a gene: 8. The germline gives CDR1 DFQATT, CDR2 SNEGSKA (reference sequence). DNA of the CDR3: TGCAGTGCTAGACGGACTAGTGGAGGAAATGAGCAGTTCTTC. It translates to CSARRTSGGNEQFF.